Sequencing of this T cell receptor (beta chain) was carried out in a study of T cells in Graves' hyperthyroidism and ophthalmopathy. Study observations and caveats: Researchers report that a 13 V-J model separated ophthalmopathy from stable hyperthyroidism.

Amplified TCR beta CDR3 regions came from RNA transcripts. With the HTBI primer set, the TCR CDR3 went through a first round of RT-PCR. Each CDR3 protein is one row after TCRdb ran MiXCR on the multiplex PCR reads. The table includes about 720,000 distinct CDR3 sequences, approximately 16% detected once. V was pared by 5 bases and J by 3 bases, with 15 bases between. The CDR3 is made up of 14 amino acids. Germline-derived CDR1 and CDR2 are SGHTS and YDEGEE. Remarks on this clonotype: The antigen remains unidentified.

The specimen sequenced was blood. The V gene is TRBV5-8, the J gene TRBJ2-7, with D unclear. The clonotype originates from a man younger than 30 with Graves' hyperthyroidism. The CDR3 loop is CASRSVGQNYEQYF. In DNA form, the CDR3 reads TGTGCCAGCAGATCCGTGGGTCAGAACTACGAGCAGTACTTC.